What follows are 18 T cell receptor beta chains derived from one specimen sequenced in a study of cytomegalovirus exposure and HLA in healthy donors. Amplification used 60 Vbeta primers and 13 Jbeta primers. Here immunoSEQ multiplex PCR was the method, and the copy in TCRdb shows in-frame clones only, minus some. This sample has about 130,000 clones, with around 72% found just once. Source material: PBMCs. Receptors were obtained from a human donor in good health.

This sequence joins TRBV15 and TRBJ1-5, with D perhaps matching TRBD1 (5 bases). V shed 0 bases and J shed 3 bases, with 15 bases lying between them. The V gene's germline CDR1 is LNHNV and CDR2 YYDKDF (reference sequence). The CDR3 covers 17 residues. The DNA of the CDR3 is TGTGCCACCAGCAGAGATCGGGTGACAGAGAACAATCAGCCCCAGCATTTT. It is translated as CATSRDRVTENNQPQHF.

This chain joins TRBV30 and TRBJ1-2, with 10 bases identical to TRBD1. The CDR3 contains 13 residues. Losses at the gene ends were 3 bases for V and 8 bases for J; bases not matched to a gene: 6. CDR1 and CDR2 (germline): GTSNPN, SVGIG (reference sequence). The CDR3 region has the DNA TGTGCCTGGAGGGGACAGGGGCCTTTAGGCTACACCTTC. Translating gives CAWRGQGPLGYTF.

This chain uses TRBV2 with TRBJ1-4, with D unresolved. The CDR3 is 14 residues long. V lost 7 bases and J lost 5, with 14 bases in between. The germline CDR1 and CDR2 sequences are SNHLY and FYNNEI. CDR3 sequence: CASNRQATNEKLFF. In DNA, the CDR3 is TGTGCCAGCAATCGGCAGGCCACGAATGAAAAACTGTTTTTT.

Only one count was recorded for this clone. In DNA, the CDR3 is TGTGCCAGCAGTTACGGACAGAACACTGAAGCTTTCTTT. It translates to CASSYGQNTEAFF. V is TRBV6-5 and J is TRBJ1-1, with D possibly matching TRBD1 (5 bases). CDR3 length: 13 residues. Germline values: CDR1 MNHEY, CDR2 SVGAGI. V was clipped by 2 bases and J by 1 base, with 5 bases between them.

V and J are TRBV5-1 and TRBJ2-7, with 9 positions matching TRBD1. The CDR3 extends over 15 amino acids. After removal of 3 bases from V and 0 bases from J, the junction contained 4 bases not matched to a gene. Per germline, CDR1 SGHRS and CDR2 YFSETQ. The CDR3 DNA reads TGCGCCAGCAGCTCCTGGACAGGGGCCTCCTACGAGCAGTACTTC. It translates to CASSSWTGASYEQYF.

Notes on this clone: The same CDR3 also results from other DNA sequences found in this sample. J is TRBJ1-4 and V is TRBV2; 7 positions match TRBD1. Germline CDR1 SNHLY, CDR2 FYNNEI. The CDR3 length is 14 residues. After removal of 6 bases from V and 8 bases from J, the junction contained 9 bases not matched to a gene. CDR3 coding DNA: TGTGCCAGCAGACCCGACAGGGTGGGAGAAAAACTGTTTTTT. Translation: CASRPDRVGEKLFF.

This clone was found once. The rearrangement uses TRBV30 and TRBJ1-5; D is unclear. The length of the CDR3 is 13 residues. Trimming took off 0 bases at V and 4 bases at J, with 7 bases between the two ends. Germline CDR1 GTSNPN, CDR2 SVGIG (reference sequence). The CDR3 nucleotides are TGTGCCTGGAGTGTACCGGGTAATCAGCCCCAGCATTTT. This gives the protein CAWSVPGNQPQHF.

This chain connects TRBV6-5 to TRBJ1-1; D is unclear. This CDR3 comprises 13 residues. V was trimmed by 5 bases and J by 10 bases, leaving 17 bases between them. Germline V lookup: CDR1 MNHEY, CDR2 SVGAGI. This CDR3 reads CASSEVPRVAAFF. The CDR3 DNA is TGTGCCAGCAGTGAGGTCCCTCGGGTAGCAGCTTTCTTT.

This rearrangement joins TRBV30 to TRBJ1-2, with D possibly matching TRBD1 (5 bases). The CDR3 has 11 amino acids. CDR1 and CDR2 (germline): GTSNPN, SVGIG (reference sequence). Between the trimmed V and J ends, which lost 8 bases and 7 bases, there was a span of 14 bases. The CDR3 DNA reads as TGTGCCAGCCTACAGGTTGGTGGCTACACCTTC. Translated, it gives CASLQVGGYTF.

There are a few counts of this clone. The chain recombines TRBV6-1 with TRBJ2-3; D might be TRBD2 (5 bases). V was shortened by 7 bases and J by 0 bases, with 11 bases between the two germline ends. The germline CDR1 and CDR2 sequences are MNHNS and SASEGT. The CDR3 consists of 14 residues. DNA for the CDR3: TGTGCCAGCAACGAGAGGGTTAGCACAGATACGCAGTATTTT. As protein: CASNERVSTDTQYF.

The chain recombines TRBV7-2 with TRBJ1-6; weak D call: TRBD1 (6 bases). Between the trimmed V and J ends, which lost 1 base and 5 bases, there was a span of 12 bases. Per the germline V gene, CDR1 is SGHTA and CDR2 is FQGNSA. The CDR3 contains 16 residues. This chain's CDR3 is CASSLVAGAHNSPLHF. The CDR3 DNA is TGTGCCAGCAGCTTAGTTGCAGGGGCGCATAATTCACCCCTCCACTTT.

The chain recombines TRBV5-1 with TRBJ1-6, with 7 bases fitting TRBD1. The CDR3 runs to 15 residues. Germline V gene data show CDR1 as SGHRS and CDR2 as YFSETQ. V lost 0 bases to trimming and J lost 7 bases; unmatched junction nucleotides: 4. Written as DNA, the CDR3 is TGCGCCAGCAGCTTGGCGGCAGGGGGAAATTCACCCCTCCACTTT. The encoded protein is CASSLAAGGNSPLHF.

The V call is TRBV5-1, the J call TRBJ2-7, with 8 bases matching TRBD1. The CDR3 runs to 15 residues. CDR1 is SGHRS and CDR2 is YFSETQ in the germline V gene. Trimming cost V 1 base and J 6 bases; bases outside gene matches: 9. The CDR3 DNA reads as TGCGCCAGCAGCTTGAGGGCAGGGGGCCGACTCGAGCAGTACTTC. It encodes CASSLRAGGRLEQYF.

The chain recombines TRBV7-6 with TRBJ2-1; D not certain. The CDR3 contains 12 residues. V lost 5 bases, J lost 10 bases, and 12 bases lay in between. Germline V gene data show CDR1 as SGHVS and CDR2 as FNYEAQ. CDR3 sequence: CASSARLGEQFF. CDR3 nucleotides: TGTGCCAGCAGCGCGCGACTTGGGGAGCAGTTCTTC.

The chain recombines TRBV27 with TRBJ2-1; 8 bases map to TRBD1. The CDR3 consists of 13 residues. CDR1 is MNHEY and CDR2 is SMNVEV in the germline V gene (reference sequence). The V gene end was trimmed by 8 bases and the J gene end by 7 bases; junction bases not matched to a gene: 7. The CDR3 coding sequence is TGTGCCAGCGGGCAGGGGGCTTGGAATGAGCAGTTCTTC. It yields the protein CASGQGAWNEQFF.

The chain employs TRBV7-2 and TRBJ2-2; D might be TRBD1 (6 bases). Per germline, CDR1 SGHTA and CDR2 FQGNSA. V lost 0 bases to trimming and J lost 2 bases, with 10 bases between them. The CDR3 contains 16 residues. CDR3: CASSLARTANTGELFF. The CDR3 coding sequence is TGTGCCAGCAGCTTAGCTCGGACAGCTAACACCGGGGAGCTGTTTTTT.

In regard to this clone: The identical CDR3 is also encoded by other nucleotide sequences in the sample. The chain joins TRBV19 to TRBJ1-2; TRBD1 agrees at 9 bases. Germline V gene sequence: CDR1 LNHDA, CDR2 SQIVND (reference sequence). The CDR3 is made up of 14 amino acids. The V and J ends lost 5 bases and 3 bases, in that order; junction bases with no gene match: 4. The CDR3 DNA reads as TGTGCCAGTAGTCCCCGGGACAGGGACTATGGCTACACCTTC. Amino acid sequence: CASSPRDRDYGYTF.

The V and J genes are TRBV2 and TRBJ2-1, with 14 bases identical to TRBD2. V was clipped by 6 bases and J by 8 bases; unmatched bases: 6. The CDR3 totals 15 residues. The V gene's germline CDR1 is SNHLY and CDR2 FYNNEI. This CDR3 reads CASRRLAGGPYEQFF. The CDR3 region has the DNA TGTGCCAGCAGGCGACTAGCGGGAGGGCCTTATGAGCAGTTCTTC. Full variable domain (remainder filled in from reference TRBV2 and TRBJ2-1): EPEVTQTPSHQVTQMGQEVILRCVPISNHLYFYWYRQILGQKVEFLVSFYNNEISEKSEIFDDQFSVERPDGSNFTLKIRSTKLEDSAMYFCASRRLAGGPYEQFFGPGTRLTVL.